This entry is about one TCR beta chain. The antigen is unknown. This sample was taken from a study of cytomegalovirus exposure and HLA in healthy donors. Findings and limits, study-wide: Listed as cytomegalovirus-associated were 164 TCR beta chains. It was confirmed in vitro that a few of the CMV-associated chains were specific for CMV antigens.

Trimming shortened V by 1 base and J by 1 base, and 20 bases separated the two germline ends. CDR3 size: 19 residues. The V gene's germline CDR1 is LGHNA and CDR2 YNFKEQ. The method was immunoSEQ multiplex PCR; TCRdb's version includes in-frame clones alone and lacks a portion of them. The table records under 75,000 clones, around four fifths of them present only once. This chain joins TRBV4-2 and TRBJ2-4, with a tentative D call TRBD2 (6 bases). The sequence was obtained from a man aged 25-45 years in good health and CMV-seronegative. The sample comprised PBMCs. CDR3 in DNA: TGTGCCAGCAGCCAAGGGCCCGGGAGAGAGTCTTCGGCCAAAAACATTCAGTACTTC. Translated, it gives CASSQGPGRESSAKNIQYF.